This TCR beta chain was found in a study of T cells after yellow fever vaccination. Study-wide points: It was the secondary response that reached its peak faster, day 5 versus 15, but it was weaker. Boosting was followed by the reappearance of most primary-vaccination clones (96% CD4, 70% to 90% CD8).

CDR1 is SGHRS and CDR2 is YFSETQ in the germline V gene. Trimming cost V 0 bases and J 5 bases, with 15 bases left between them. The CDR3 is made up of 15 amino acids. TCR cDNA was made by 5'RACE template switching, adding a universal primer site and UMIs. Each CDR3 protein is one row after TCRdb ran MiXCR on the 5' RACE reads. Of around 46,000 distinct CDR3 sequences listed, 6.8% are singletons. The rearrangement joins TRBV5-1 to TRBJ2-7; D is tentatively TRBD1 or TRBD2 (5 bases each). This TCR derives from a man aged 25 to 40 who received the YFV17D yellow fever vaccine. The sample consisted of CD8+ T cells not binding an NS4B(214-222) dextramer, sorted from PBMCs, taken 45 days after the yellow fever booster vaccination. Here the CDR3 reads CASSLGGPFSHEQYF. The CDR3 coding sequence is TGCGCCAGCAGCTTGGGGGGACCGTTCAGCCACGAGCAGTACTTC.